The clone carrying this TCR beta chain appeared once. The antigen remains unidentified. Generated by immunoSEQ multiplex PCR, the TCRdb table keeps only in-frame clones and is missing some. The sample gives roughly 160,000 clones, approximately 88% of which show up once; around 1.1% is in the top ten. From germline, CDR1 is LGHNA and CDR2 YNFKEQ. V lost 4 bases, J lost 0 bases, and 18 bases lay in between. There are 17 residues in the CDR3. This specimen comes from a study of T cell responses to AZD1222 COVID-19 vaccine. The study's findings and limits: Two AZD1222 doses significantly raised spike-specific TCR breadth and depth over controls. Close to half of all spike-specific TCRs reportedly target regions of the variants that are unmutated. White British people made up most donors, females outnumbered males, and clonal diversity was possibly underestimated. The peak T cell response came first, and repertoires were sampled only after it.

The chain is built from TRBV4-2 and TRBJ1-2; D unclear. Sequences were derived from peripheral blood, sampled 28 days after the second AZD1222 dose. The sequence was collected from an adult who received the AZD1222 COVID-19 vaccine. The CDR3 DNA reads as TGTGCCAGCAGCCGAGACCCACCCCCAAATGCTAACTATGGCTACACCTTC. Translated, it gives CASSRDPPPNANYGYTF.